These T cell receptor beta chains were read from a single sample in a study of blood T cell repertoires in COVID-19. The data were produced by immunoSEQ multiplex PCR, yet TCRdb's version contains in-frame clones alone and is incomplete. Here the sample spans roughly 230,000 clones, 80% to 85% being singletons. The sample taken for sequencing was PBMCs or T cells enriched from blood (not recorded which). The receptor source for this set is a man aged 50-59 years who had recovered from COVID-19. CDR3s include the opening cysteine and the closing phenylalanine or tryptophan. The order of the fields is clone size, V gene, J gene, CDR3 length, CDR3 protein. Clone size, where shown, is once, few, many, or a class for clones that have expanded.

>NA|TRBV5-1|TRBJ2-3|17
CASSPLGPTSGGDTQYF
>NA|TRBV5-1|TRBJ2-7|17
CASSLKTGGPGIYEQYF
>NA|TRBV19|TRBJ2-1|16
CASSTGLAGRIDEQFF
>NA|TRBV6-7|TRBJ2-7|13
CASSQQGEHEQYF
>few|TRBV19|TRBJ2-1|11
CAKGLDNEQFF
>NA|TRBV9|TRBJ2-2|16
CASSVASGGDTGELFF
>NA|TRBV27|TRBJ1-2|13
CASSLTDRHGYTF
>NA|TRBV5-4|TRBJ2-3|15
CASSLAGGPSDTQYF
>NA|TRBV10-1|TRBJ1-2|13
CASSRDRGGGYTF
>NA|TRBV10-2|TRBJ1-5|16
CASSESYRGKYQPQHF
>NA|TRBV4-1|TRBJ2-3|16
CASSQVLAGGGDTQYF
>NA|TRBV18|TRBJ1-1|17
CASSPPDQAGGDTEAFF
>NA|TRBV6-5|TRBJ1-1|16
CASSYSWGRPSTEAFF
>NA|TRBV12-3/TRBV12-4|TRBJ2-5|13
CASSGTWGGTQYF
>few|TRBV14|TRBJ2-1|16
CASSQSGKTPYNEQFF
>once|TRBV7-9|TRBJ1-5|16
CASSLGDNYGNQPQHF
>many|TRBV9|TRBJ2-2|15
CASSVELRNTGELFF
>NA|TRBV6-1|TRBJ2-7|15
CASSELGTGSYEQYF
>NA|TRBV28|TRBJ1-5|15
CASSRQGGPNQPQHF
>NA|TRBV28|TRBJ2-3|15
CASSFGAGGTDTQYF
>NA|TRBV7-6|TRBJ2-7|15
CASSLSGTSGYEQYF
>NA|TRBV9|TRBJ1-1|13
CASSVSVNTEAFF
>NA|TRBV2|TRBJ1-4|14
CASSVWGDAEKLFF
>NA|TRBV4-1|TRBJ2-3|13
CASSQSASNTQYF
>NA|TRBV11-2|TRBJ2-3|16
CASSRTSGRAPDTQYF
>NA|TRBV2|TRBJ2-7|15
CASRLGAGVSYEQYF
>once|TRBV7-3|TRBJ1-6|14
CASSLLGGESPLHF
>NA|TRBV2|TRBJ1-5|15
CASSGDRGREQPQHF
>NA|TRBV5-1|TRBJ1-5|13
CASSPGSRGPQHF
>once|TRBV9|TRBJ2-7|14
CASSIDRVPYEQYF
>many|TRBV27|TRBJ1-5|14
CASSQRVSGGPQHF
>NA|TRBV4-2|TRBJ2-1|14
CASNQPETQNEQFF
>NA|TRBV6-5|TRBJ2-1|15
CASSSSGGSYNEQFF
>NA|TRBV5-4|TRBJ1-2|14
CASSLDQGLGGYTF
>NA|TRBV7-7|TRBJ2-3|16
CASSLGQGANTDTQYF
>NA|TRBV5-1|TRBJ1-6|17
CASSRSMGAAYNSPLHF
>few|TRBV19|TRBJ1-5|16
CASKSPRGGFHQPQHF
>NA|TRBV24-1|TRBJ2-7|12
CATTDTAYEQYF
>once|TRBV18|TRBJ2-7|15
CASSPRDRGVREQYF
>NA|TRBV27|TRBJ2-3|18
CASSSSPTGTRFADTQYF
>NA|TRBV7-9|TRBJ2-7|14
CASSRGGNSYEQYF